The 21 T cell receptor beta chains in this list originate from one sample, sequenced in a study of blood T cell repertoires in COVID-19. Assay used: immunoSEQ multiplex PCR; TCRdb lists only in-frame clones, some missing. The repertoire has over 200,000 clones, 70% to 90% of them found once; the top ten carry around a tenth. The specimen sequenced was peripheral blood. These receptors were collected from a man aged 50-59 years with COVID-19, enrolled during active disease.

The CDR3 nucleotides read TGTGCCAGCAGTGTAAGCGATCTCACAGATACGCAGTATTTT. As protein: CASSVSDLTDTQYF. The chain combines TRBV25-1 with TRBJ2-3; no definite D call. The CDR3 is 14 residues long. With 4 bases removed from V and 2 bases from J, the gap between germline ends came to 10 bases. The germline V gene has CDR1 MGHDK and CDR2 SYGVNS.

The genes are TRBV10-3 and TRBJ1-6; perhaps TRBD1 as D (6 bases). CDR1 and CDR2 from the germline V gene are ENHRY and SYGVKD. CDR3 size: 15 residues. The ends were cut back, 4 bases at V and 7 bases at J, with 14 bases in the middle. The CDR3 bases are TGTGCCATCAGTGGTGGGGGGGCTGTAAATTCACCCCTCCACTTT. Its translation is CAISGGGAVNSPLHF.

This clone was detected only once. The chain couples TRBV7-6 to TRBJ2-1, with D perhaps TRBD1 (7 bases). The V end lost 7 bases, the J end lost 12 bases, and 22 bases lay between the germline ends. Germline CDR1 and CDR2: SGHVS and FNYEAQ. This CDR3 is built from 14 residues. CDR3 sequence reads: CASTLQETQGGQFF. CDR3 DNA: TGTGCCAGCACCCTACAGGAAACGCAGGGGGGGCAGTTCTTC. The variable domain in full, with the rest retrieved from reference TRBV7-6 and TRBJ2-1, is GAGVSQSPRYKVTKRGQDVALRCDPISGHVSLYWYRQALGQGPEFLTYFNYEAQQDKSGLPNDRFSAERPEGSISTLTIQRTEQRDSAMYRCASTLQETQGGQFFGPGTRLTVL.

The rearrangement uses TRBV6-5 and TRBJ2-7, with D unclear. This CDR3 is 14 amino acids long. V was cut by 11 bases and J by 3 bases, with 20 bases left in between. Looked up from germline, CDR1 is MNHEY and CDR2 is SVGAGI. The CDR3 DNA sequence: TGTGCCCGCAAAAGGTGGAGAGGAGTCTACGAGCAGTACTTC. It translates to CARKRWRGVYEQYF.

The genes are TRBV2 and TRBJ2-2; maybe TRBD2 (6 bases). This CDR3 has 14 amino acids. CDR1 is SNHLY and CDR2 is FYNNEI in the germline V gene. Trimming took off 5 bases at V and 4 bases at J, with 11 bases between the two ends. The CDR3 sequence is CASSRRERTGELFF. CDR3 nucleotide sequence: TGTGCCAGCAGTAGACGGGAGCGCACCGGGGAGCTGTTTTTT.

The CDR3 DNA sequence: TGTGCCAGCAGCCGGGACAGGGCAGGGGACACCATATATTTT. This codes for CASSRDRAGDTIYF. The chain is built from TRBV7-8 and TRBJ1-3, with 9 bases fitting TRBD1. Germline V gives CDR1 SGHVS, CDR2 FQNEAQ. This CDR3 is 14 amino acids long. With 5 bases clipped from V and 8 bases from J, the junction kept 7 bases outside the gene matches.

The chain combines TRBV18 with TRBJ1-1; D is perhaps TRBD1 (6 bases). V was pared by 3 bases and J by 4 bases, with 12 bases between. Germline-derived CDR1 and CDR2 are KGHSH and LQKENI. The CDR3 is 14 amino acids. The CDR3 nucleotides are TGTGCCAGCTCACCTGGGGGGGCCGGCACTGAAGCTTTCTTT. Protein sequence: CASSPGGAGTEAFF. Filled out from reference TRBV18 and TRBJ1-1, the complete variable domain reads NAGVMQNPRHLVRRRGQEARLRCSPMKGHSHVYWYRQLPEEGLKFMVYLQKENIIDESGMPKERFSAEFPKEGPSILRIQQVVRGDSAAYFCASSPGGAGTEAFFGQGTRLTVV.

The V and J genes are TRBV3-1 (or the pseudogene TRBV3-2) and TRBJ1-2; TRBD1 might be the D (6 bases). Germline V lookup: CDR1 LGHDT, CDR2 YNNKEL (reference sequence). Trimming took off 2 bases at V and 5 bases at J, with 15 bases between the two ends. This CDR3 region has 15 residues. CDR3 loop: CASSQPGEGRYGYTF. DNA of the CDR3: TGTGCCAGCAGCCAACCAGGGGAAGGGAGATATGGCTACACCTTC.

The rearrangement joins TRBV27 to TRBJ2-7, with 9 bases that match TRBD2. Trimming at V came to 6 bases and at J to 3 bases, leaving 24 bases not matched to a gene. Germline values: CDR1 MNHEY, CDR2 SMNVEV (reference sequence). There are 20 residues in the CDR3. The CDR3 is CASSQNQGRLAGLMGYEQYF. For the CDR3, the DNA is TGTGCCAGCAGCCAAAACCAGGGTAGGCTAGCGGGGCTGATGGGCTACGAGCAGTACTTC.

The rearrangement links TRBV2 to TRBJ1-2; 9 nucleotides align to TRBD1. The J segment lost 6 bases and the V segment lost 5 bases, leaving 7 bases of the junction unmatched. The CDR3 is 14 residues long. Germline-derived CDR1 and CDR2 are SNHLY and FYNNEI. CDR3 in amino acids: CASSTTGGVDGYTF. The CDR3 DNA sequence: TGTGCCAGCAGTACCACAGGGGGCGTTGATGGCTACACCTTC.

This chain connects TRBV2 to TRBJ2-1, with D possibly TRBD2 on 6 matching bases. V dropped 1 base and J dropped 8 bases, with 12 bases sitting between them. The CDR3 contains 14 residues. Germline assignment: CDR1 SNHLY and CDR2 FYNNEI. CDR3 sequence reads: CASSEETSRHEQFF. The CDR3 region has the DNA TGTGCCAGCAGTGAAGAAACTAGCCGTCATGAGCAGTTCTTC. The full variable domain, rest sourced from reference TRBV2 and TRBJ2-1, is EPEVTQTPSHQVTQMGQEVILRCVPISNHLYFYWYRQILGQKVEFLVSFYNNEISEKSEIFDDQFSVERPDGSNFTLKIRSTKLEDSAMYFCASSEETSRHEQFFGPGTRLTVL.

This chain joins TRBV30 and TRBJ1-6; perhaps TRBD1 as D (6 bases). The CDR3 length is 17 residues. Germline V gives CDR1 GTSNPN, CDR2 SVGIG (reference sequence). V lost 4 bases and J 5 bases, leaving 21 bases between the germline ends. For the CDR3, the DNA is TGTGCCTGGACTAAAGACAGGACCCTCACAAATAATTCACCCCTCCACTTT. This encodes CAWTKDRTLTNNSPLHF.

This chain uses TRBV7-6 with TRBJ1-4, with 11 nucleotides matching TRBD1. Germline V gene sequence: CDR1 SGHVS, CDR2 FNYEAQ. V shed 8 bases, J shed 7 bases, and the junction held 9 bases outside the gene matches. This CDR3 has 15 amino acids. The CDR3 region is CASGKGGTGGEKLFF. The CDR3 DNA sequence: TGTGCCAGCGGAAAAGGGGGGACAGGGGGTGAAAAACTGTTTTTT.

V usage is TRBV27 and J usage is TRBJ1-5, with D possibly TRBD1 on 5 matching bases. CDR1 is MNHEY and CDR2 is SMNVEV in the germline V gene (reference sequence). V shed 10 bases and J shed 0 bases, with 16 bases lying between them. The CDR3 is made up of 15 amino acids. Here the CDR3 DNA reads TGTGCCACCCGAAGGGGCAGTAATAGCAATCAGCCCCAGCATTTT. Amino acids: CATRRGSNSNQPQHF.

CDR3 in DNA: TGCGCCAGCAGCTTTGAGGGGGCGGACATTCAGTACTTC. As protein: CASSFEGADIQYF. This rearrangement joins TRBV5-1 to TRBJ2-4, with 7 nucleotides matching TRBD1. Germline trimming cut 2 bases from V and 8 bases from J; bases unmatched to any gene: 4. This CDR3 is built from 13 residues. Germline CDR1 SGHRS, CDR2 YFSETQ. Full variable domain (remainder filled in from reference TRBV5-1 and TRBJ2-4): KAGVTQTPRYLIKTRGQQVTLSCSPISGHRSVSWYQQTPGQGLQFLFEYFSETQRNKGNFPGRFSGRQFSNSRSEMNVSTLELGDSALYLCASSFEGADIQYFGAGTRLSVL.

The V gene is TRBV5-1, the J gene TRBJ2-1; D is ambiguous. The CDR3 totals 13 residues. Germline V gives CDR1 SGHRS, CDR2 YFSETQ. V shed 2 bases and J shed 5 bases, with 8 bases lying between them. The CDR3 loop reads CASSFGSNNEQFF. CDR3 DNA: TGCGCCAGCAGCTTCGGTTCAAACAATGAGCAGTTCTTC.

CDR3 residues: CASSVPRGNYYGYTF. CDR3 nucleotides: TGTGCCAGCTCTGTTCCCAGGGGCAACTACTATGGCTACACCTTC. This chain joins TRBV2 and TRBJ1-2; tentative D call: TRBD1 (6 bases). The CDR3 has 15 amino acids. Trimming took 8 bases from V and 3 from J, leaving 19 bases between them. Germline V gives CDR1 SNHLY, CDR2 FYNNEI.

This clone was recorded once. The chain is built from TRBV14 and TRBJ2-7; 7 bases agree with TRBD1. The CDR3 extends over 15 amino acids. CDR1 is SGHDN and CDR2 is FVKESK in the germline V gene. With V trimmed by 1 base and J by 5 bases, 8 bases remained unmatched. CDR3 protein: CASSQAPGGYNEQYF. CDR3 DNA: TGTGCCAGCAGCCAAGCCCCAGGGGGTTACAACGAGCAGTACTTC.

This chain connects TRBV29-1 to TRBJ1-6; D not resolved. The CDR3 totals 17 residues. V was cut by 1 base and J by 0 bases, with 13 bases left in between. The V gene's germline CDR1 is SQVTM and CDR2 ANQGSEA. The CDR3: CSVEASRHLSYNSPLHF. The CDR3 DNA reads TGCAGCGTTGAAGCTTCCCGACACCTCTCCTATAATTCACCCCTCCACTTT.

The gene calls are TRBV30 and TRBJ2-7; TRBD2 is a possible D gene (5 bases). Trimming stripped 2 bases from V and 2 bases from J, with 13 bases between. The CDR3 is made up of 14 amino acids. CDR1 GTSNPN and CDR2 SVGIG come from the germline V gene (reference sequence). Here the CDR3 DNA reads TGTGCCTGGAGTCGCGGAGGATCCGCCTACGAGCAGTACTTC. This encodes CAWSRGGSAYEQYF.

The chain joins TRBV21-1 to TRBJ1-2; no DNA check was done on the table's D call, TRBD1. TRBV21-1 is designated a pseudogene. The CDR3 sequence is 14 residues long. The CDR3 loop reads CASKNRDRGYGYTF. Here the CDR3 DNA reads TGTGCCAGCAAAAACCGGGACAGGGGCTATGGCTACACCTTC.